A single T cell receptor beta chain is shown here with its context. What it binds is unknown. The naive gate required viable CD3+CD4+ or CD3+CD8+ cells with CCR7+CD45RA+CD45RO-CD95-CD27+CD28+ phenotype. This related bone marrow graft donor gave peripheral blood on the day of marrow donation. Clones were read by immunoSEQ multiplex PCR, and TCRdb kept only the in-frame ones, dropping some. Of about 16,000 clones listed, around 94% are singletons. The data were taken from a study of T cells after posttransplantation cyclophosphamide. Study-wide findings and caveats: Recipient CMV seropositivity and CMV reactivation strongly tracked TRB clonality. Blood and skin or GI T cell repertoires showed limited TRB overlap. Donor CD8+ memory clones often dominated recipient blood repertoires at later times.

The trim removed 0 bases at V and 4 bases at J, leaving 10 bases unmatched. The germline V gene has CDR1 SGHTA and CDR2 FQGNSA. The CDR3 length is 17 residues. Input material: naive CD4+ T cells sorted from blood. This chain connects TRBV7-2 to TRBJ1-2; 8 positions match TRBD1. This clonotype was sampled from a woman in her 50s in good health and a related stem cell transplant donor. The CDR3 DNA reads TGTGCCAGCAGCTTAGCGGCCTTCACAGGGGGGATCTATGGCTACACCTTC. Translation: CASSLAAFTGGIYGYTF.